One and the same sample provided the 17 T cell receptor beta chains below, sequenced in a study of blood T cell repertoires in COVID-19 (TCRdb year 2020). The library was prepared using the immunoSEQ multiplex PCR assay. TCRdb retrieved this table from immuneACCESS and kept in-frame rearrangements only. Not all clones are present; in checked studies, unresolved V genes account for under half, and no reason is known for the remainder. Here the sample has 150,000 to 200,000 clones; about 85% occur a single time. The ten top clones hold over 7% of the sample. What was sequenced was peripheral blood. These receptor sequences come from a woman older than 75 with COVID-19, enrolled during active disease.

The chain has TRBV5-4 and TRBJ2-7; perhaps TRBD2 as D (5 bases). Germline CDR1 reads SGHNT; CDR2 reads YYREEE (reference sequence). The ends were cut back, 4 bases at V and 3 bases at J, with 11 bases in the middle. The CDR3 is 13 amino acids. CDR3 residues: CASSMDGNYEQYF. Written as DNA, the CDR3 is TGTGCCAGCAGCATGGACGGGAACTACGAGCAGTACTTC. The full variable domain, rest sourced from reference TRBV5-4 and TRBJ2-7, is ETGVTQSPTHLIKTRGQQVTLRCSSQSGHNTVSWYQQALGQGPQFIFQYYREEENGRGNFPPRFSGLQFPNYSSELNVNALELDDSALYLCASSMDGNYEQYFGPGTRLTVT.

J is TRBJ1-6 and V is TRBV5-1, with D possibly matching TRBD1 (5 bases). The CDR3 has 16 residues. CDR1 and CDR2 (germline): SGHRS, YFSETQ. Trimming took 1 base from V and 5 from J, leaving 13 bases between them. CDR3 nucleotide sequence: TGCGCCAGCAGCTTGTTGACAGTCTACAATAATTCACCCCTCCACTTT. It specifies CASSLLTVYNNSPLHF.

Here the CDR3 reads CASGLVIGRNEQFF. CDR3 DNA: TGTGCTAGTGGTTTGGTGATAGGGAGAAATGAGCAGTTCTTC. The genes are TRBV12-5 and TRBJ2-1, with a tentative D call TRBD2 (5 bases). V lost 0 bases and J 7 bases, leaving 10 bases between the germline ends. Germline V gene lookup returns CDR1 LGHNT and CDR2 FRNRAP. The CDR3 contains 14 residues.

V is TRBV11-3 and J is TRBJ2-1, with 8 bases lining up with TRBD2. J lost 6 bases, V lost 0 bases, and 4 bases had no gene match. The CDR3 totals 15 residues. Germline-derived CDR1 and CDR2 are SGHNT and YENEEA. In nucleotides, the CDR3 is TGTGCCAGCAGCTTAGACCCGGGAGGGATCAATGAGCAGTTCTTC. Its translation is CASSLDPGGINEQFF.

CDR3 bases: TGTGCCAGCAGCCCCAGTGGAGCGGGGGGGCTCACAGATACGCAGTATTTT. Amino acids: CASSPSGAGGLTDTQYF. The chain has TRBV7-6 and TRBJ2-3, with 10 positions matching TRBD2. V was pared by 5 bases and J by 2 bases, with 10 bases of the junction left unmatched. The CDR3 consists of 17 residues. The germline V gene has CDR1 SGHVS and CDR2 FNYEAQ.

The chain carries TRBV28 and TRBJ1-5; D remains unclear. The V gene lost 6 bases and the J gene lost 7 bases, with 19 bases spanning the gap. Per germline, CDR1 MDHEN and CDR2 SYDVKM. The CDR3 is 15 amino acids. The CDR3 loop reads CASSNQDGYPQPQHF. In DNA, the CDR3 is TGTGCCAGCAGCAACCAGGATGGTTATCCGCAGCCCCAGCATTTT.

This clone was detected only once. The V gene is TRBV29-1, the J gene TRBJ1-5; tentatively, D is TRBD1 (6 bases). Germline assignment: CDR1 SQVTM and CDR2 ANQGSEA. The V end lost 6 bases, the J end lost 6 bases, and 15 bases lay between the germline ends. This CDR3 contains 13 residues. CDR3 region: CSVLGAPGQPQHF. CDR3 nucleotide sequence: TGCAGCGTCTTGGGGGCGCCCGGTCAGCCCCAGCATTTT.

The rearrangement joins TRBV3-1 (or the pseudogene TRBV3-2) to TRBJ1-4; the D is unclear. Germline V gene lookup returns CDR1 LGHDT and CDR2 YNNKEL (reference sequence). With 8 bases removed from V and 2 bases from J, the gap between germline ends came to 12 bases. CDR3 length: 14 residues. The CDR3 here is CASRPGSTNEKLFF. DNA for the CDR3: TGTGCCAGCCGTCCGGGGTCTACTAATGAAAAACTGTTTTTT.

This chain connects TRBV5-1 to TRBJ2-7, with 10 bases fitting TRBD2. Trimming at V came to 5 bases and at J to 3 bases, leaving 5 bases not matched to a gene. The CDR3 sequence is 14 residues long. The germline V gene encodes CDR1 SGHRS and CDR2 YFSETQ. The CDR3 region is CASRMGTSVYEQYF. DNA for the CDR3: TGCGCCAGCAGGATGGGGACTAGCGTCTACGAGCAGTACTTC. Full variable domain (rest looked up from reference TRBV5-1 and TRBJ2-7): KAGVTQTPRYLIKTRGQQVTLSCSPISGHRSVSWYQQTPGQGLQFLFEYFSETQRNKGNFPGRFSGRQFSNSRSEMNVSTLELGDSALYLCASRMGTSVYEQYFGPGTRLTVT.

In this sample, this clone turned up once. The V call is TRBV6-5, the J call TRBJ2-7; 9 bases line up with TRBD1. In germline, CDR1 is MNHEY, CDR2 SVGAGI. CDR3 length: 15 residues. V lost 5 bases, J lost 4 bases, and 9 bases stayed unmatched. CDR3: CASSLTTGGKYEQYF. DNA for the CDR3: TGTGCCAGCAGTCTAACCACAGGGGGCAAGTACGAGCAGTACTTC.

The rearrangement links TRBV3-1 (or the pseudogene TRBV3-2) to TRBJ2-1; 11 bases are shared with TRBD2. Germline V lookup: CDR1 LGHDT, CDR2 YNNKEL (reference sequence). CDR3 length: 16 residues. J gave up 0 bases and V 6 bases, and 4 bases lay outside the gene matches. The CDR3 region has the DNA TGTGCCAGCAGATCGACTAGCGGGGTCTCCTACAATGAGCAGTTCTTC. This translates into CASRSTSGVSYNEQFF.

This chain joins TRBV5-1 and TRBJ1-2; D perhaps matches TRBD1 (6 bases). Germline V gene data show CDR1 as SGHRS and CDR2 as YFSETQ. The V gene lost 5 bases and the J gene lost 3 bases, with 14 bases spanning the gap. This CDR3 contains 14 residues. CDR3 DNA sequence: TGCGCCAGCAGAGGGACAACTCCCTACTATGGCTACACCTTC. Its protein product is CASRGTTPYYGYTF.

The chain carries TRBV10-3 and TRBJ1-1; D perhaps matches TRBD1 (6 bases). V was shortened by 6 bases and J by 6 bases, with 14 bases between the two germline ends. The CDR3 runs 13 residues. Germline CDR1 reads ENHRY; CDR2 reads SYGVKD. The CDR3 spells CAIRRGSFAEAFF. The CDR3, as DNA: TGTGCCATCAGGAGGGGGTCTTTCGCTGAAGCTTTCTTT.

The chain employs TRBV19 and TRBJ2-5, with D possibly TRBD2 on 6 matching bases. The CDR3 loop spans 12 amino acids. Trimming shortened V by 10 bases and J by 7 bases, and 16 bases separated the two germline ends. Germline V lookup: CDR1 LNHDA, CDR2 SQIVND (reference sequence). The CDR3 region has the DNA TGTGCCACTAGAGGAGGGGATGGGACCCAGTACTTC. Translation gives CATRGGDGTQYF.

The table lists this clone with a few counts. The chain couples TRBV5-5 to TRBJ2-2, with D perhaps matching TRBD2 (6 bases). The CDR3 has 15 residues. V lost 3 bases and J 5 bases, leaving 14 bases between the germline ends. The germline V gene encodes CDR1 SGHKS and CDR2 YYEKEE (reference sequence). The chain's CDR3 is CASSSPSGLTGELFF. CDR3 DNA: TGTGCCAGCAGCTCGCCCAGCGGGTTAACCGGGGAGCTGTTTTTT.

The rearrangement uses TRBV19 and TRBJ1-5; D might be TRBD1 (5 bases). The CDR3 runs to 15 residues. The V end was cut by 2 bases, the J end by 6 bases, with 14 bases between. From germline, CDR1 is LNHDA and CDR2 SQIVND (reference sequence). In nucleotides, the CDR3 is TGTGCCAGTAGTATACAACTTATGGGGGGTCAGCCCCAGCATTTT. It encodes CASSIQLMGGQPQHF.

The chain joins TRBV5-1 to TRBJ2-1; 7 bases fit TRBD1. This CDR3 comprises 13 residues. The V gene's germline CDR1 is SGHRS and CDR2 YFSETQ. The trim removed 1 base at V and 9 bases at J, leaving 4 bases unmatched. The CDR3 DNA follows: TGCGCCAGCAGCTTGTTCGACAGGGCTGAGCAGTTCTTC. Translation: CASSLFDRAEQFF.